Listed below are T cell receptor beta chains from one sample, sequenced in a study of immune evolution from preneoplasia to lung adenocarcinoma. The repertoire was sequenced with immunoSEQ multiplex PCR; TCRdb's copy has only in-frame clones and lacks some. The table lists under 8,000 clones, roughly 77% of them singletons, with 7.5% to 9.5% in the top ten. Sequencing used FFPE minimally invasive lung adenocarcinoma tissue. The receptors were gathered from a person in their 70s with lung adenocarcinoma. Both conserved end residues are part of each CDR3. A D gene is named only where the DNA matches it firmly. Clone size is shown for a subset of rows, as once, few, many or a class of expanded clone.

NA,TRBV7-9,TRBD1,TRBJ2-7,TGTGCCAGCAGCTTAGGGACAGGGGGCGGCTTTCGCGAGCAGTACTTC,CASSLGTGGGFREQYF
NA,TRBV18,NA,TRBJ2-1,TGTGCCAGCTCGCCCGATTTAGTTCATGAGCAGTTCTTC,CASSPDLVHEQFF
NA,TRBV28,NA,TRBJ2-3,TGTGCCAGCGGAGATTCCAGGGGACCCACAGATACGCAGTATTTT,CASGDSRGPTDTQYF
NA,TRBV19,TRBD1,TRBJ1-4,TGTGCCAGTAGCGACGGACAGGGGGCGCTGAGGACTAATGAAAAACTGTTTTTT,CASSDGQGALRTNEKLFF
NA,TRBV5-1,NA,TRBJ2-5,TGCGCCAGCAGCTTAGGCCGTGAGTTAGAGACCCAGTACTTC,CASSLGRELETQYF
NA,TRBV6-6,NA,TRBJ1-2,TGTGCCAGCAGAACAGGGAACTATGGCTACACCTTC,CASRTGNYGYTF
NA,TRBV9,NA,TRBJ1-2,TGTGCCAGCAGCGTGGGAGGTAGCTATAACTATGGCTACACCTTC,CASSVGGSYNYGYTF
NA,TRBV6-5,TRBD1,TRBJ1-6,TGTGCCAGCAGTCTGGCAGGGGGTAATTCACCCCTCCACTTT,CASSLAGGNSPLHF
few,TRBV25-1,TRBD1,TRBJ1-4,TGTGCCACCAACTCGGGACAGGGAAGAAAACTGTTTTTT,CATNSGQGRKLFF
NA,TRBV30,NA,TRBJ1-2,TGTGCCTGGAGTGGTAATAGCTACACCTTC,CAWSGNSYTF
NA,TRBV5-1,NA,TRBJ1-6,TGCGCCAGCAGCCTAAACAGGGATTCACCCCTCCACTTT,CASSLNRDSPLHF
NA,TRBV7-3,NA,TRBJ2-6,TGTGCCAGCAGCCCCGCCCTCCCCGGGGCCAACGTCCTGACTTTC,CASSPALPGANVLTF
NA,TRBV11-3,NA,TRBJ2-5,TGTGCCAGCAGCCTAAGCCGGGAAGGGACCCAGTACTTC,CASSLSREGTQYF
NA,TRBV19,TRBD2,TRBJ2-7,TGTGCCAGTAGTATAGGCGGACTAGCGGCCTACGAGCAGTACTTC,CASSIGGLAAYEQYF
once,TRBV5-8,NA,TRBJ1-5,TGTGCCAGCAGCTTGGGGCAGGGTAAACAGCCCCAGCATTTT,CASSLGQGKQPQHF
NA,TRBV7-2,NA,TRBJ1-3,TGTGCCAGCAGCTTTTCAGGGTTCTCTGGAAACACCATATATTTT,CASSFSGFSGNTIYF
few,TRBV4-1,NA,TRBJ2-7,TGCGCCAGCAGCCAAGAGACAGGACCTCTCCGCGAGCAGTACTTC,CASSQETGPLREQYF
NA,TRBV6-5,NA,TRBJ2-7,TGTGCCAGCGCAAGGGGTGTGTCCTACGAGCAGTACTTC,CASARGVSYEQYF
NA,TRBV7-2,TRBD1,TRBJ2-5,TGTGCCAGCAGCCCGCGAGCAGGGGGCAAAGAGACCCAGTACTTC,CASSPRAGGKETQYF
NA,TRBV28,TRBD1,TRBJ1-1,TGTGCCAGCAGTCCAGGGGGACATGAAGCTTTCTTT,CASSPGGHEAFF
NA,TRBV7-2,NA,TRBJ2-1,TGTGCCAGCAGCTTAGGGAACCTAGGCGATGAGCAGTTCTTC,CASSLGNLGDEQFF
NA,TRBV28,NA,TRBJ1-3,TGTGCCAGCTTACCTTACCCCCCAGGGACGACAGCTGGAAACACCATATATTTT,CASLPYPPGTTAGNTIYF
NA,TRBV15,NA,TRBJ2-7,TGTGCCACCAGCAGAGATCCAGGGGACCACCCATACGAGCAGTACTTC,CATSRDPGDHPYEQYF
NA,TRBV6-6,TRBD2,TRBJ2-1,TGTGCCAGCAGTTACACTACTAGCGGGGGGTACAATGAGCAGTTCTTC,CASSYTTSGGYNEQFF
NA,TRBV9,NA,TRBJ2-1,TGTGCCAGCAGCGTAGCTATGACGGACAACAATGAGCAGTTCTTC,CASSVAMTDNNEQFF
NA,TRBV6-1,TRBD1,TRBJ2-5,TGTGCCAGCAGTGAGGCGGGACAGGGCTTGGAGACCCAGTACTTC,CASSEAGQGLETQYF
NA,TRBV6-5,NA,TRBJ2-2,TGTGCCAGCAGTTACAATGGGGCCGGGGAGCTGTTTTTT,CASSYNGAGELFF
once,TRBV4-2,TRBD2,TRBJ2-2,TGTGCCAGCAGCCGTAGCGGGGGCCTCACCGGGGAGCTGTTTTTT,CASSRSGGLTGELFF
NA,TRBV7-8,NA,TRBJ2-7,TGTGCCAGCAGCGAAAGGACGGGAATCCTCTCCTACGAGCAGTACTTC,CASSERTGILSYEQYF
NA,TRBV6-5,NA,TRBJ2-2,TGTGCCAGCAGTATCAGGGGATTAAGTTCCGGGGAGCTGTTTTTT,CASSIRGLSSGELFF
NA,TRBV12-5,NA,TRBJ2-2,TGTGCTAGTGGTCTCGGGCCCGGGGAGCTGTTTTTT,CASGLGPGELFF
NA,TRBV5-6,NA,TRBJ1-1,TGTGCCAGCAGCCCGGGCCTAGGGGCAGGGGACACTGAAGCTTTCTTT,CASSPGLGAGDTEAFF
few,TRBV7-8,NA,TRBJ2-2,TGTGCCAGCAGCTTAATCCGGGCGGGGACCGGGGAGCTGTTTTTT,CASSLIRAGTGELFF
NA,TRBV4-3,NA,TRBJ2-3,TGCGCCAGCAGCCAAGACAGGGTTTTGACAGATACGCAGTATTTT,CASSQDRVLTDTQYF
NA,TRBV7-8,NA,TRBJ2-6,TGTGCCAGCAGCCCCCTTGGAATGAGCTCTGGGGCCAACGTCCTGACTTTC,CASSPLGMSSGANVLTF
NA,TRBV14,NA,TRBJ1-4,TGTGCCAGCAGTCACACTTGGGAGGATGAAAAACTGTTTTTT,CASSHTWEDEKLFF
NA,TRBV18,NA,TRBJ2-3,TGTGCCAGCTCACCACCGGGCGCAGATACGCAGTATTTT,CASSPPGADTQYF
NA,TRBV11-2,NA,TRBJ2-3,TGTGCCAGCAGCTTAGGTGGAGGACACATTAGCACAGATACGCAGTATTTT,CASSLGGGHISTDTQYF
NA,TRBV29-1,TRBD2,TRBJ2-1,TGCAGCGTTGTAGGACTAGCGGGAGATGAGCAGTTCTTC,CSVVGLAGDEQFF
NA,TRBV5-1,TRBD1,TRBJ1-2,TGCGCCAGCAGCTTGGGACAGGGGCAGAGTGGCTACACCTTC,CASSLGQGQSGYTF
NA,TRBV4-1,NA,TRBJ1-1,TGCGCCAGCAGCCAAGGGCTTGGGGGGACTGAAGCTTTCTTT,CASSQGLGGTEAFF
medium-sized,TRBV29-1,NA,TRBJ2-3,TGCAGCGTTGTAATCCAGGGGTGGATTTATTTT,CSVVIQGWIYF
NA,TRBV18,NA,TRBJ2-7,TGTGCCAGCTCACCAGTAATGGAGACCTCCTACGAGCAGTACTTC,CASSPVMETSYEQYF
NA,TRBV11-3,NA,TRBJ2-2,TGTGCCAGCAGCTTAGGCGAGGGCACCGGGGAGCTGTTTTTT,CASSLGEGTGELFF
NA,TRBV28,TRBD2,TRBJ2-2,TGTGCCAGCACCTCCGGACTAGCGGGAGCCGGGGAGCTGTTTTTT,CASTSGLAGAGELFF
NA,TRBV19,NA,TRBJ2-3,TGTGCCAGTAGTATTTGGTTTCACACAGATACGCAGTATTTT,CASSIWFHTDTQYF
NA,TRBV29-1,NA,TRBJ2-2,TGCAGCGTTGAGACAGCCTCGAACACCGGGGAGCTGTTTTTT,CSVETASNTGELFF
few,TRBV27,NA,TRBJ2-1,TGTGCCAGCAGTTTATCGAGGGGACTTCTTAATGAGCAGTTCTTC,CASSLSRGLLNEQFF
NA,TRBV4-1,TRBD1,TRBJ2-4,TGCGCCAGCAGCCAAGTTTTAGACAGGGATTCCAAAAACATTCAGTACTTC,CASSQVLDRDSKNIQYF
NA,TRBV5-4,TRBD2,TRBJ2-3,TGTGCCAGCAGCGCCCAGACTAGCGGGGGGAAATACACAGATACGCAGTATTTT,CASSAQTSGGKYTDTQYF
NA,TRBV9,TRBD2,TRBJ2-1,TGTGCCAGCAGCCCGGGGGTTGAGGGACTACCATCCTACAATGAGCAGTTCTTC,CASSPGVEGLPSYNEQFF
NA,TRBV4-2,NA,TRBJ2-3,TGTGCCAGCAGCCAAGAAGACGCCGGGGGCACAGATACGCAGTATTTT,CASSQEDAGGTDTQYF
few,TRBV9,NA,TRBJ1-2,TGTGCCAGCAGTAATGAGGGCGGCCGGCGCAGGTATGGCTACACCTTC,CASSNEGGRRRYGYTF
NA,TRBV5-1,NA,TRBJ2-7,TGCGCCAGTTCGGTGAGCGGCCTTTACGAGCAGTACTTC,CASSVSGLYEQYF
few,TRBV5-1,TRBD2,TRBJ2-3,TGCGCCAGCAGCTTGTTGACTAGCGGCACAGATACGCAGTATTTT,CASSLLTSGTDTQYF
NA,TRBV7-2,NA,TRBJ2-7,TGTGCCAGCAGCCCCACGGGTTACTACGAGCAGTACTTC,CASSPTGYYEQYF
NA,TRBV25-1,NA,TRBJ2-2,TGTGCCATCAGTCACTTTCGGAACACCGGGGAGCTGTTTTTT,CAISHFRNTGELFF
once,TRBV5-1,TRBD2,TRBJ2-5,TGCGCCAGCAGCTTGGAGCCAGCGGGAGCTCAAGAGACCCAGTACTTC,CASSLEPAGAQETQYF
once,TRBV6-5,TRBD1,TRBJ1-4,TGTGCCAGCAGTTACTCCCCAGGACAGGGGAATGAAAAACTGTTTTTT,CASSYSPGQGNEKLFF
NA,TRBV15,TRBD1,TRBJ2-3,TGTGCCACCAGCAGAGATCCGGGACAGGTGGGAACAGATACGCAGTATTTT,CATSRDPGQVGTDTQYF